This T cell receptor (beta chain) comes out of a study of CD8+ T cells in alopecia areata (dated by TCRdb to 2016 to 2019). For the wider study: The treated patients, all with moderate-to-severe alopecia areata, were enrolled in an open-label pilot trial of oral tofacitinib given at 5 to 10 mg twice daily. Tofacitinib was given for 6 to 18 months, followed by 6 months of follow-up off drug to assess delayed response and recurrence. In treated patients, disease severity was measured using the SALT score, which gives the percentage of scalp surface area affected. High-throughput TCRbeta sequencing was used to examine T cell clonal expansion in alopecia areata in both the C3H/HeJ mouse model and human patients. Scalp tissue and sorted CD4+ and CD8+ peripheral blood T cells from patchy and totalis/universalis alopecia areata patients and from healthy controls were covered by human TCRbeta sequencing. Tofacitinib-treated patients had biopsies at baseline and at 4 and 24 weeks of treatment, with a later scalp biopsy in several patients. Scalp clonality was compared among normal scalp (n=4), patchy alopecia areata scalp (n=8), and alopecia totalis/universalis scalp (n=8). RNA was extracted with the PAXgene miRNA kit for fixed scalp, the miRNeasy kit for PBMCs, and the RNeasy kit for mouse skin. Amplification of TCRbeta CDR3 regions was done by immunoSEQ multiplex PCR using 35 Vbeta forward primers and 13 Jbeta reverse primers. Overall study outcomes, separate from this receptor: Resident alphabeta T cells in normal human skin are also sequenced, complicating scalp TCR repertoire analysis, unlike mouse skin dominated by gammadelta T cells. Lesional scalp, especially in alopecia totalis/universalis, showed higher clonality and more expanded CD8+ clones than normal scalp, suggesting antigenic drive. Compared with mice, TCR sequences shared between patients were less clear, possibly partly because of HLA diversity across the patient population. During tofacitinib treatment, many expanded lesional clones remained in scalp and blood, and this persistence may partly explain relapse after treatment is stopped. Tofacitinib significantly decreased scalp clonality and the number of expanded CD8+ clones among the top 100 scalp clones. Because the treated cohort was small and included a single nonresponder, larger studies are needed to assess links between baseline CD8+ expansion and response.

As concerns this clone: The antigen it binds to is not known. No base qualities exist here, and no much larger clone lies one base off it.

The CDR3 has 15 amino acids, counting the end cysteine and phenylalanine. The read is trimmed to its CDR3 DNA, 45 bases read in frame from base 1. Via the germline V gene, CDR1 is SGHRS and CDR2 YFSETQ. Trimming at the junction amounts to 0 bases on V and 0 bases on J, and the germline ends lie 7 bases apart. This specimen's time point label, interpreted: around 28 days on oral tofacitinib. The sample's treatment or condition label is to be understood as: oral pan-JAK inhibitor, 5-10 mg twice daily. Lesional scalp punch biopsies and peripheral blood were collected from alopecia areata patients. PBMCs were isolated by density centrifugation and stained for CD3, CD4 and CD8, after which CD4+ and CD8+ T cells were sorted on a FACSAria. Libraries came from the immunoSEQ multiplex PCR assay. To provide template for TCR sequencing, every sample had RNA extracted and reverse transcribed into cDNA. First-strand cDNA was synthesized with SuperScript III using a 2:1 mix of oligo-dT and random hexamers. A synthetic immune receptor repertoire was used to assess amplification bias, and residual bias was removed computationally. For the original study's pipeline: After raw reads were preprocessed to remove errors, the CDR3 was defined following IMGT conventions as running from the conserved cysteine to phenylalanine. Clonality was computed by normalizing Shannon entropy by log2 of the number of productive unique TCRs and subtracting the result from 1. Scalp TCRbeta sequences were cross-referenced with sorted blood CD4 and CD8 repertoires so that the CD4 or CD8 identity of scalp clones could be inferred. The table was pulled from immuneACCESS by TCRdb, which kept in-frame rearrangements only. Such tables lose some clones; where checked, under half of the loss comes from unresolved V genes, and the rest has no known cause. V and J calls and clone size are given by that table; D and trimming were obtained from the DNA. The sample records more than 100,000 clones, 53% of which are singletons. 0.46% of the sample is taken by the ten largest.

This chain is built from TRBV5-1 and TRBJ2-4, with the identity of the D gene unclear. The sequence came from a human donor with alopecia areata. Sample: CD4+ T cells sorted from blood, taken at week 4, from a patient treated with tofacitinib. The base sequence is TGCGCCAGCAGCTTGGACAGTGTAGCCAAAAACATTCAGTACTTC. Translation gives CASSLDSVAKNIQYF.